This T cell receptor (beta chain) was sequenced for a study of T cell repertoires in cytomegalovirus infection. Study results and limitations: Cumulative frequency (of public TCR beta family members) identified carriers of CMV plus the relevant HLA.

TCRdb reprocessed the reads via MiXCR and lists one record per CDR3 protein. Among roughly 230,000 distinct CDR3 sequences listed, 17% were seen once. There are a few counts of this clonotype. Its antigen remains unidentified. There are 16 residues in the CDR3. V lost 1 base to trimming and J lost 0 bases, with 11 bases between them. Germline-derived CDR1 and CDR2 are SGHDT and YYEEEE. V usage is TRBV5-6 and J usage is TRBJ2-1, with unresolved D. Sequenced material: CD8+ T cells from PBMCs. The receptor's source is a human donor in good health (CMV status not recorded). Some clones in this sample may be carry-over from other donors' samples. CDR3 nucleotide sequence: TGTGCCAGCAGCTTGTTACTTTTGAGCTCCTACAATGAGCAGTTCTTC. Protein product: CASSLLLLSSYNEQFF.